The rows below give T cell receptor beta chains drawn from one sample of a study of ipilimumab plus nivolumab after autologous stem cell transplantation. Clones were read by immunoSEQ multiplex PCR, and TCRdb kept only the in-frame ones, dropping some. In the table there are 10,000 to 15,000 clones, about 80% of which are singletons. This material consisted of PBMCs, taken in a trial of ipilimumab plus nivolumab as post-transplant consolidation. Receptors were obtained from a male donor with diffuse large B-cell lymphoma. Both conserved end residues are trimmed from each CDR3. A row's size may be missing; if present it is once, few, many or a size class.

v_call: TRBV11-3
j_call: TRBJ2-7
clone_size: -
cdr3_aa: ASSVSGKSSYEQY

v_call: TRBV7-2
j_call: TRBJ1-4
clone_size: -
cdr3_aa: ASSFTQATNEKLF

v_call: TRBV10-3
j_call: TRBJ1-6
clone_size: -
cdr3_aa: AISESTGGGSPLH

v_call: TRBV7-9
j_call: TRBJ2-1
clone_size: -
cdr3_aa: AGAGGSNEQF

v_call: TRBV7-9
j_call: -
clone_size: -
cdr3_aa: ASSLGPSYEQY

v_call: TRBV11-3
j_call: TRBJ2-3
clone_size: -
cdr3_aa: ASSLGLGSTDTQY

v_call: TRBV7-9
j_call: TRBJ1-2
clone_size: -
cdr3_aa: ASSQGETATNYGYT

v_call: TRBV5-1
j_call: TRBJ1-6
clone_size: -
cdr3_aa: ASSLGQGAKNSPLH

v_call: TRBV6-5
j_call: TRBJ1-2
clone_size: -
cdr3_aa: ASSPAPTIYGYT

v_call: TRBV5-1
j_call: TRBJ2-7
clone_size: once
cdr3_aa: ASSLDTSYEQY

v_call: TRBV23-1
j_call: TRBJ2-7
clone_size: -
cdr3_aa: ASTRGRHNTYEQY

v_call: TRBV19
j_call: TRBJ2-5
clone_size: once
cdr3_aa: ATSPGASSFLGAETQY

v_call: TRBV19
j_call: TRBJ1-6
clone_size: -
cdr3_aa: ASSLYRGTYNSPLH

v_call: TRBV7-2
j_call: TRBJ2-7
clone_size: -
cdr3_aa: ASSPSGTETYEQY

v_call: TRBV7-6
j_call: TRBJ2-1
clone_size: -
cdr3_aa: ASSLAVLAGNNEQF

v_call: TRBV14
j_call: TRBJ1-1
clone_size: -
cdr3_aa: ASSQFPAREAF

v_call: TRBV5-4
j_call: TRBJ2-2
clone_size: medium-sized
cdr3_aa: ASSLGLGGEIGELF

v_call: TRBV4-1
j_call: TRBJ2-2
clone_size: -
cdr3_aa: ASSQDSSGGAFAGELF

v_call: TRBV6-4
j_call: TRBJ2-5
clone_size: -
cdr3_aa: ASITGNQETRY

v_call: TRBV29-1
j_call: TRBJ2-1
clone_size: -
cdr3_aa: SVAGLRTAYNEQF

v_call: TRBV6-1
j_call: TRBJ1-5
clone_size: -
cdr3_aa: ASSGHDHQPQH

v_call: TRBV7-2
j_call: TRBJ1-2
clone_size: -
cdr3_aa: ASSLTGSSGYGYT